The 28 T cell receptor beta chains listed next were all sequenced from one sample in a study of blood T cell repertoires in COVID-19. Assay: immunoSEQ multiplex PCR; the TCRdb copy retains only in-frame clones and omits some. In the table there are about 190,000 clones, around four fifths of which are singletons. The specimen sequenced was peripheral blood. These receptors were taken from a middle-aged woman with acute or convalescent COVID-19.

The CDR3 spells CASRPRQGAYEQYF. As DNA, the CDR3 is TGTGCCAGCAGGCCTAGACAGGGAGCCTACGAGCAGTACTTC. The chain is built from TRBV6-5 and TRBJ2-7; 7 bases are shared with TRBD1. The germline V gene encodes CDR1 MNHEY and CDR2 SVGAGI. The CDR3 length is 14 residues. V was clipped by 6 bases and J by 2 bases; unmatched bases: 7.

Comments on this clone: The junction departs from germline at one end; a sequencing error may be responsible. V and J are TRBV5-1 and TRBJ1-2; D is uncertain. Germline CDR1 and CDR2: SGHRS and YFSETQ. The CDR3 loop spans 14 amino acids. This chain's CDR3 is CVSSLTVANYGYTF. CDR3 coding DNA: TGCGTCAGCAGCTTGACGGTAGCCAACTATGGCTACACCTTC.

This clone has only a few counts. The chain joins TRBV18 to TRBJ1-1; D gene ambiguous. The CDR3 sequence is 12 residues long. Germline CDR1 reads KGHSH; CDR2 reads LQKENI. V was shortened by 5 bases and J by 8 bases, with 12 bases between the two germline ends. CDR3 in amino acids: CASSSYLEEAFF. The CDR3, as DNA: TGTGCCAGCTCAAGCTACCTAGAAGAAGCTTTCTTT.

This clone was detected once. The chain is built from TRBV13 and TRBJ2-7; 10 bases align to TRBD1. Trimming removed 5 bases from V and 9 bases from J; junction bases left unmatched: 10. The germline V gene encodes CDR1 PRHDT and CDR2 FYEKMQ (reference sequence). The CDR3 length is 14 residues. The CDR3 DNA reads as TGTGCCAGCAGCCTTAGGGGACAGGGGCTTCGGCAGTACTTC. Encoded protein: CASSLRGQGLRQYF.

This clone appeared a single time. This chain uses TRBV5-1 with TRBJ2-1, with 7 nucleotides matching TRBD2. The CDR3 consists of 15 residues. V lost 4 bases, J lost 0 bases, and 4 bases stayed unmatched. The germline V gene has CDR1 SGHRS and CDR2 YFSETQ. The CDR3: CASSLLASSYNEQFF. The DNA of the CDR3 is TGCGCCAGCAGCCTACTAGCGAGCTCCTACAATGAGCAGTTCTTC.

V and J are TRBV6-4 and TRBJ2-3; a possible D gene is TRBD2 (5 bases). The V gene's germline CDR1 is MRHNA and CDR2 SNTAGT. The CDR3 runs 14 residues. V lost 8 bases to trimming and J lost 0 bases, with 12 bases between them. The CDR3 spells CASRRESSTDTQYF. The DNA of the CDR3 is TGTGCCAGCCGACGGGAATCTAGCACAGATACGCAGTATTTT.

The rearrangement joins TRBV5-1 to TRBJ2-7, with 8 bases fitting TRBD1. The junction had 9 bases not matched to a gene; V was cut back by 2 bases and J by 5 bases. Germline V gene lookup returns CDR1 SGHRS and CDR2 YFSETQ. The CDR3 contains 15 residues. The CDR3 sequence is CASSFQGAGLNEQYF. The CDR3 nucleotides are TGCGCCAGCAGCTTTCAGGGGGCGGGATTGAACGAGCAGTACTTC.

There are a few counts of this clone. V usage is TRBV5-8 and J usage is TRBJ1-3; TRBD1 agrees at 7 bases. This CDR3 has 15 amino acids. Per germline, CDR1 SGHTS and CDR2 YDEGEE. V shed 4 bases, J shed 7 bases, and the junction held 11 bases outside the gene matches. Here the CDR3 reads CASSLGGTARNTIYF. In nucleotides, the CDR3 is TGTGCCAGCAGCCTTGGGGGGACAGCTCGGAACACCATATATTTT.

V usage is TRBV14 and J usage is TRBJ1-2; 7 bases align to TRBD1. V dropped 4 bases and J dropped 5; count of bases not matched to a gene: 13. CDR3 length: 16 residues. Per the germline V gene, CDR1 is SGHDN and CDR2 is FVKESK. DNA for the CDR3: TGTGCCAGCAGCCCACCTCTGAGCACAGGGGATTATGGCTACACCTTC. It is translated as CASSPPLSTGDYGYTF.

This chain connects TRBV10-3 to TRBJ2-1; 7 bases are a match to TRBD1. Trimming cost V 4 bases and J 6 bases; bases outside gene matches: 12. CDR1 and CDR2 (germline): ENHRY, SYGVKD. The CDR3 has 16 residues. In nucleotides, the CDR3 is TGTGCCATCAGTGGGGGGTGGGGGACAGAAGGCAATGAGCAGTTCTTC. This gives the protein CAISGGWGTEGNEQFF.

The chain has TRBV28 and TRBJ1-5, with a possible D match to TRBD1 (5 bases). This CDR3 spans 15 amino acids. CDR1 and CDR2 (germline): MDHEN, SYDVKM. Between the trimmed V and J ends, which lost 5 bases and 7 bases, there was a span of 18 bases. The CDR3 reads CASSSPGTGDQPQHF. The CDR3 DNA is TGTGCCAGCAGTAGCCCCGGGACTGGGGACCAGCCCCAGCATTTT.

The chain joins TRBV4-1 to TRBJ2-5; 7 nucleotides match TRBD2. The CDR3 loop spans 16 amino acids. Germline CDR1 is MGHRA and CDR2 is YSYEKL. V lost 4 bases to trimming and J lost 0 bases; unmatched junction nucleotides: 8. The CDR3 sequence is CASSRSGGSNQETQYF. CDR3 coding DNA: TGCGCCAGCAGCCGCAGCGGCGGGAGTAACCAAGAGACCCAGTACTTC.

CDR3 residues: CASSAAAGHSGANVLTF. CDR3 bases: TGTGCCAGCAGCGCCGCGGCGGGGCACTCTGGGGCCAACGTCCTGACTTTC. The chain is built from TRBV5-5 and TRBJ2-6; tentative D call: TRBD2 (6 bases). CDR1 SGHKS and CDR2 YYEKEE come from the germline V gene (reference sequence). The V and J ends lost 4 bases and 0 bases respectively, with 14 bases between them. The CDR3 extends over 17 amino acids.

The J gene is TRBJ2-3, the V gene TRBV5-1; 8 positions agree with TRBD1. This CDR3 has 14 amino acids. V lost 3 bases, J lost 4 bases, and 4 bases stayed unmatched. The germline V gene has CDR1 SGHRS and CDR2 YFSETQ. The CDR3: CASSSVTGADTQYF. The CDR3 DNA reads TGCGCCAGCAGCTCGGTGACAGGGGCAGATACGCAGTATTTT.

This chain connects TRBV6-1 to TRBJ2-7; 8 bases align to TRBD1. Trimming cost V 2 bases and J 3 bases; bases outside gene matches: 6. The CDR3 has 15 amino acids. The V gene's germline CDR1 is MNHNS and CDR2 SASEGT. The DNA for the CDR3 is TGTGCCAGCAGTGAACCAGGACAGGGTGGCTACGAGCAGTACTTC. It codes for CASSEPGQGGYEQYF.

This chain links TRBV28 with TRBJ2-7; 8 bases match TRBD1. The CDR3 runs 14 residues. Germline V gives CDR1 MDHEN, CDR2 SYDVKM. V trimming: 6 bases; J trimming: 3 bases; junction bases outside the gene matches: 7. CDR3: CASREPGGSYEQYF. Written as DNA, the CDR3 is TGTGCCAGCAGGGAACCAGGGGGCAGCTACGAGCAGTACTTC.

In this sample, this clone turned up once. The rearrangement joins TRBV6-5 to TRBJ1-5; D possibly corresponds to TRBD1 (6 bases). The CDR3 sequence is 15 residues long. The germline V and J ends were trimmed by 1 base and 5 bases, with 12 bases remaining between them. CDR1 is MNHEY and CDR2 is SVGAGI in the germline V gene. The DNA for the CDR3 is TGTGCCAGCAGTTACTGGGCAGGGGTTGATCAGCCCCAGCATTTT. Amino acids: CASSYWAGVDQPQHF.

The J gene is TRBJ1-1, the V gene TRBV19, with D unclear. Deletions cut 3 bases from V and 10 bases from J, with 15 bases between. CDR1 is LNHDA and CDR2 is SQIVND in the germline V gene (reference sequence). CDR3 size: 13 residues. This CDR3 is CASSIPNPPGAFF. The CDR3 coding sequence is TGTGCCAGTAGTATCCCCAACCCCCCGGGAGCTTTCTTT. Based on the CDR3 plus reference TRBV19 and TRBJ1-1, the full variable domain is DGGITQSPKYLFRKEGQNVTLSCEQNLNHDAMYWYRQDPGQGLRLIYYSQIVNDFQKGDIAEGYSVSREKKESFPLTVTSAQKNPTAFYLCASSIPNPPGAFFGQGTRLTVV.

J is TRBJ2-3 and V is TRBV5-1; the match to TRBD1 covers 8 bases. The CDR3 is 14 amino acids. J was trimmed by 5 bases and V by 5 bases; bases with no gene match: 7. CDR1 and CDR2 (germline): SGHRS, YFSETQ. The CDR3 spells CASSGQGAEDTQYF. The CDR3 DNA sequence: TGCGCCAGCAGTGGGCAGGGGGCCGAAGATACGCAGTATTTT.

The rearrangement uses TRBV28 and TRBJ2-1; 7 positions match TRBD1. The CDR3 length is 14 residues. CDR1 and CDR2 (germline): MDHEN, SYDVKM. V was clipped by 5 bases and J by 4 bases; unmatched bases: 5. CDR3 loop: CASSARDSYNEQFF. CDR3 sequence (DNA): TGTGCCAGCAGTGCCCGGGACAGTTACAATGAGCAGTTCTTC.

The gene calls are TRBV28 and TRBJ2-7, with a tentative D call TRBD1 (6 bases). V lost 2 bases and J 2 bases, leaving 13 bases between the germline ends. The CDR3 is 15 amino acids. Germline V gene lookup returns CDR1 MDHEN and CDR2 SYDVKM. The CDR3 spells CASSLPRDKTYEQYF. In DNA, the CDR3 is TGTGCCAGCAGTTTACCTAGGGACAAGACCTACGAGCAGTACTTC.

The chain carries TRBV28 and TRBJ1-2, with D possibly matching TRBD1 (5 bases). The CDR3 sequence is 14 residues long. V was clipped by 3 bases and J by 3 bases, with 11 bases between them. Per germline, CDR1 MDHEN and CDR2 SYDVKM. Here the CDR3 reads CASSLSGGDYGYTF. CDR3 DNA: TGTGCCAGCAGTTTGTCGGGAGGGGACTATGGCTACACCTTC.

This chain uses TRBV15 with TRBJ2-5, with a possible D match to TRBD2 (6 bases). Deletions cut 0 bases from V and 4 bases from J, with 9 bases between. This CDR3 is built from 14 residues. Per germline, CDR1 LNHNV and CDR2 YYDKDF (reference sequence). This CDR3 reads CATSRDQAGETQYF. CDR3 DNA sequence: TGTGCCACCAGCAGAGATCAAGCGGGAGAGACCCAGTACTTC. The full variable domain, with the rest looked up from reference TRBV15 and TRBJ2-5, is DAMVIQNPRYQVTQFGKPVTLSCSQTLNHNVMYWYQQKSSQAPKLLFHYYDKDFNNEADTPDNFQSRRPNTSFCFLDIRSPGLGDTAMYLCATSRDQAGETQYFGPGTRLLVL.

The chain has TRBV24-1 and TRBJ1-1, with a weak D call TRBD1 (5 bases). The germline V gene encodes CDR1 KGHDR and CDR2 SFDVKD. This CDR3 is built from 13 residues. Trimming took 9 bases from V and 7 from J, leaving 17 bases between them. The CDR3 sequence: CATLSDLGDEAFF. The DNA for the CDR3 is TGTGCCACCCTCTCAGACCTAGGGGATGAAGCTTTCTTT.

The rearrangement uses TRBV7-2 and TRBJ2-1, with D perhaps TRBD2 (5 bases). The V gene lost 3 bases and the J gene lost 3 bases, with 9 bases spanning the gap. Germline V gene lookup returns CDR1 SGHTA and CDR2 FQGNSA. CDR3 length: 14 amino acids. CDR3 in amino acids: CASSFLDYYNEQFF. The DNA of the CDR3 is TGTGCCAGCAGCTTCCTCGACTACTACAATGAGCAGTTCTTC.

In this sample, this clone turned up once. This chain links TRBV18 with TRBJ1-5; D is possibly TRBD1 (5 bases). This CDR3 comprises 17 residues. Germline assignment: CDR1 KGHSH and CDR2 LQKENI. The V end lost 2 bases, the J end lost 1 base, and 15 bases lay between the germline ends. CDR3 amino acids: CASSPNIGGASNQPQHF. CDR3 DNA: TGTGCCAGCTCACCAAATATCGGGGGAGCGAGCAATCAGCCCCAGCATTTT.

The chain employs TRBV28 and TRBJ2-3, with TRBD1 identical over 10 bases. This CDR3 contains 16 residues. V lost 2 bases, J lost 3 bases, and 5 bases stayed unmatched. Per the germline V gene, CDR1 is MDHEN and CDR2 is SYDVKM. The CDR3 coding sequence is TGTGCCAGCAGTTTACGGACAGGGGGGTGGACAGATACGCAGTATTTT. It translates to CASSLRTGGWTDTQYF.

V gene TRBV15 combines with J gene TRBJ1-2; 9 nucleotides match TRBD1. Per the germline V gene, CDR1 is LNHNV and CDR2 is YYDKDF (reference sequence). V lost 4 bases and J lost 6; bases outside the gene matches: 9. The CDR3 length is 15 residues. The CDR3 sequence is CATSKGGTGFDGYTF. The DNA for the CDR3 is TGTGCCACCAGCAAGGGCGGGACAGGGTTTGATGGCTACACCTTC. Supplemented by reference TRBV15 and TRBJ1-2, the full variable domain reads DAMVIQNPRYQVTQFGKPVTLSCSQTLNHNVMYWYQQKSSQAPKLLFHYYDKDFNNEADTPDNFQSRRPNTSFCFLDIRSPGLGDTAMYLCATSKGGTGFDGYTFGSGTRLTVV.